This TCR beta chain is from a study of blood T cell repertoires in COVID-19. Overall study: Acute and convalescent COVID-19 specimens originated in the United States, Italy and Spain. PBMCs, B-cell-depleted T cells, or T cells were the source of the cDNA or gDNA that made up the material.

J lost 4 bases, V lost 1 base, and 6 bases had no gene match. In germline, CDR1 is GTSNPN, CDR2 SVGIG (reference sequence). This CDR3 comprises 16 residues. Study processing details: Quantification of nucleated cells was approximated via reference gene primer amplification. This table comes from immunoSEQ multiplex PCR, and its TCRdb copy is limited to in-frame clones, with some not included. The V and J calls and clone size were taken over from that table, and D and trimming were inferred from the DNA. The sample has 57,000 or so clones; over 75% are singletons. Sequenced material: peripheral blood. The gene calls are TRBV30 and TRBJ2-1, with 11 bases that match TRBD2. The TCR sequence derives from a man aged 55 to 70 with acute or convalescent COVID-19. The DNA for the CDR3 is TGTGCCTGGAGTGACACTAGCGGGAGAGTGTACAATGAGCAGTTCTTC. It specifies CAWSDTSGRVYNEQFF.